Detailed here is one TCR beta chain. Study processing details: Reference gene primer amplification gave nucleated cell count estimates. Sequencing was performed with immunoSEQ multiplex PCR; in TCRdb, only in-frame clones are kept and a portion is missing. The V and J calls and clone size come from that table; D and trimming were worked out from the DNA. The top ten hold approximately 10% of the sample, which has around 150,000 clones, around 79% seen once. Participants came from some 26 US areas, aged about 18 to 95 years. The sample belongs to a study of blood T cell repertoires in COVID-19. Overall study context: Acute-phase and convalescent COVID-19 samples originated in the United States, Italy and Spain. The analysed material was cDNA or gDNA that came from T cells, B-cell-depleted T cells, or PBMCs.

The sample was PBMCs or T cells enriched from blood (not recorded which). This TCR was sampled from a middle-aged man who had recovered from COVID-19.

In nucleotides, the CDR3 is TGTGCCAGCAGTTCCGGGACAGGCGGCTATAACTATGGCTACACCTTC. Translating it yields CASSSGTGGYNYGYTF. The V and J genes are TRBV5-8 and TRBJ1-2; TRBD1 agrees at 8 bases. After removal of 5 bases from V and 1 base from J, the junction contained 10 bases not matched to a gene. The CDR3 consists of 16 residues. Germline CDR1 SGHTS, CDR2 YDEGEE.